This TCR beta chain was sequenced during a study of T-cell reconstitution after alpha-beta-depleted transplantation in children. Unique molecular identifiers featured in how the TCRbeta library was prepared. In TCRdb, the PCR reads were re-called with MiXCR into one record per CDR3 protein. The sample has roughly 590,000 distinct CDR3 sequences; roughly 15% are singletons. The CDR3 totals 14 residues. Germline V gene data show CDR1 as SGHTA and CDR2 as FQGNSA. V lost 5 bases to trimming and J lost 5 bases, with 16 bases between them. The source is a human donor who donated a stem cell graft to a child with acute myeloid leukemia. The chain joins TRBV7-2 to TRBJ2-7, with TRBD2 as a possible D gene (5 bases). Sequenced here: PBMCs from the stem cell graft donor, sampled from the stem cell graft. The DNA of the CDR3 is TGTGCCAGCAGCCGTGCCTCCGGACTGGACGAGCAGTACTTC. Translating it yields CASSRASGLDEQYF.